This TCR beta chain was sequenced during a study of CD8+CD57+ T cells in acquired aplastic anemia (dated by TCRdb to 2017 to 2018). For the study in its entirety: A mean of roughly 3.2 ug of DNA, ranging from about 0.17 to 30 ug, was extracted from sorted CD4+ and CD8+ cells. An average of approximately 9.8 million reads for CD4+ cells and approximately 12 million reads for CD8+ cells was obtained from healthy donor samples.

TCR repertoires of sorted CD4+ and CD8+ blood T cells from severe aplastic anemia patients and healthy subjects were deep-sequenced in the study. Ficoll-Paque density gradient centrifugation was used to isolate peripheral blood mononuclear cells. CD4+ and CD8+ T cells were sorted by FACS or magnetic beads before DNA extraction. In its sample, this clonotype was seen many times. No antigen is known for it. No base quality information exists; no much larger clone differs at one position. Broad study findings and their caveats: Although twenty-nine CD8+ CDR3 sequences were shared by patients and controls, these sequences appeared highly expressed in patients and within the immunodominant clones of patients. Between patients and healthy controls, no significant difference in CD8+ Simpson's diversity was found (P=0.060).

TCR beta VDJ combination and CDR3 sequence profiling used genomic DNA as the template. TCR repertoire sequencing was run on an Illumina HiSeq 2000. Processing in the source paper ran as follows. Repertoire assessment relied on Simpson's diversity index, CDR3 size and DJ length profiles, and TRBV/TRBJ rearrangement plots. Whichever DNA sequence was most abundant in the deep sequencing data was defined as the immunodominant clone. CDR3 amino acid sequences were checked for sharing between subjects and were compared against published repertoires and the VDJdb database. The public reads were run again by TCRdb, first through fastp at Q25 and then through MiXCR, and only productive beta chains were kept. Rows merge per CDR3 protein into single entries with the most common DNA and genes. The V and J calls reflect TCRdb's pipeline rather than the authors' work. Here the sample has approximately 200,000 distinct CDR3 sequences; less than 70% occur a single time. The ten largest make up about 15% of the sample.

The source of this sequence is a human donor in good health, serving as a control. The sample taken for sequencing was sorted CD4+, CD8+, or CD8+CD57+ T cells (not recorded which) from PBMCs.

This receptor has the CDR3 CAISDQPWGRGIANTGELFF. The DNA reads as follows: TGTGCCATCAGTGACCAACCATGGGGGCGGGGGATCGCGAACACCGGGGAGCTGTTTTTT. The sequence is built from TRBV10-3 and TRBJ2-2; TRBD2 could be the D gene, as 7 bases match. Looking up the germline V gene yields CDR1 ENHRY and CDR2 SYGVKD. Relative to germline, V is 3 bases shorter and J is 0 bases shorter, with 23 bases between their ends. Inclusive of the bounding cysteine and phenylalanine, the CDR3 is 20 residues long. Here the CDR3 DNA is all that survives: 60 bases in frame from base 1.